Detailed here is one T cell receptor beta chain. Its antigen is currently not known. One base away there is no much larger clone; base qualities are not given. The entire amount of isolated RNA was reverse transcribed using the High Capacity cDNA Reverse Transcription Kit, so the sequenced TCRB transcripts were expressed ones. Deep immunoSEQ sequencing was applied to naive, central memory and regulatory T cell samples, giving an average of roughly 3.5 million total reads per sample. Sorted cells were lysed in RLT buffer, and RNA was extracted using DNase-treated RNeasy Micro or Mini kits according to cell number. To prevent cross-contamination, each cell subset was processed individually, whereas patient and healthy donor samples were processed jointly. Using the immunoSEQ multiplex PCR, TCRB sequences were amplified from cDNA into 87-bp fragments spanning the CDR3 region. Amplicons were sequenced on the Illumina HiSeq platform. In the authors' own workflow: Synthetic template baselines were used to correct PCR bias computationally, reads within Hamming distance 2 were collapsed, and singletons that could not be merged were discarded. Reads were aligned against IMGT so that V, D and J genes, CDR3 length and insertions or deletions at six rearrangement sites could be assigned. Within each subset, clonotype counts were normalized to sorted cell number, and only after that were true diversity and Gini coefficients computed with the tcR R package. Repertoire sharing was quantified using the overlap coefficient calculated on TCRB nucleotide sequences. TCRdb holds this immuneACCESS table with in-frame rearrangements only. Some clones are missing; in checked studies, unresolved V genes explain under half, and the rest has no known cause. D and trimming were read from the DNA, whereas the V and J calls and clone size are those reported in that table. This sample holds 50,000 to 65,000 clones; roughly 39% were observed only once. The ten largest make up about 1.5% of the sample.

The entry originates in a study of beta chain features in type 1 diabetes (dated by TCRdb to 2017 to 2018). As for the study more broadly: Mean age, gender distribution, total cell number and subset yield did not differ between patients and healthy donors. Across all samples, 107,917,701 sorted cells were examined, and cell number per subset correlated strongly with RNA yield. In the study, recently diagnosed type 1 diabetes patients and matched healthy donors were compared on the TCRB repertoires of their sorted circulating CD4+ T cell subsets. Naive and central memory subsets were obtained from all 30 or so donors, but regulatory and stem cell-like memory subsets were isolated from only 8 patients and roughly eight healthy donors.

From each donor, a single peripheral blood sample of around 120 mL on average was drawn into heparinised tubes. A BD FACSAria II was used to sort naive, central memory, regulatory and stem cell-like memory CD4+ T cells with a panel that included CD45RO, CCR7, CD25, CD127, CD95 and CD27. A purity above 98% was achieved for all sorted populations. PBMCs were isolated right away by Lymphoprep density gradient centrifugation and were stained directly, without culture. So that batch effects would be minimized, each experiment stained and sorted samples in pairs, pairing one healthy donor with one patient. Here is what the overall study found, with its caveats: At VDJ recombination sites, patients with type 1 diabetes made fewer insertions and deleted more nucleotides, a pattern implying thymic rearrangement abnormalities. A moderate but significant shortening of TCRB CDR3 length was observed in type 1 diabetes patients in all four CD4+ subsets. Shorter templates might be favored by PCR, yet because patient and control samples were amplified and corrected together, any such skew would affect both groups equally. Because small numbers of individuals were included in the HLA sub-analyses, any influence of HLA type on TCRB rearrangement was left unresolved. Naive, central memory and regulatory TCRB repertoires appeared more similar among patients than among healthy donors. Because cDNA was sequenced instead of genomic DNA, activated cells with high expression could be over-represented, although the groups did not differ in activation or CD3 levels.

Inclusive of the bounding cysteine and phenylalanine, the CDR3 is 15 residues long. CDR3 DNA only is kept here, 45 bases in frame from base 1. CDR1 and CDR2 were assigned from the germline V gene (reference sequence) as SGHNT and YYREEE. Trimming takes 4 bases from V and 5 bases from J, and the germline ends sit 16 bases apart. The chain was built from TRBV5-4 and TRBJ2-1; the D gene is possibly TRBD2, with 6 bases matching. The sequence was collected from a man aged 25 to 45 with type 1 diabetes. The sample consisted of Tregs from blood. This sample's cell subset or site label indicates: regulatory CD4+ T cells. The CDR3 sequence is CASSGTGALNNEQFF. The nucleotide sequence reads TGTGCCAGCAGCGGGACTGGAGCTTTGAACAATGAGCAGTTCTTC.